The source of this TCR beta chain is a study of T cell responses to AZD1222 COVID-19 vaccine. General study points: Once two AZD1222 doses were given, Spike-specific TCR breadth and depth went up.

The length of the CDR3 is 17 residues. From germline, CDR1 is SGHRS and CDR2 YFSETQ. The V gene end was trimmed by 4 bases and the J gene end by 4 bases; junction bases not matched to a gene: 14. Using immunoSEQ multiplex PCR, the repertoire was profiled, and TCRdb retains in-frame clones only, with some absent. The sample has 130,000 to 150,000 clones; more than 85% are singletons. Comment on this clone: Its antigen is still unknown.

This chain links TRBV5-1 with TRBJ2-1; 7 bases agree with TRBD2. This specimen was peripheral blood, taken on day 0 of AZD1222 vaccination. The TCR comes from an adult in good health. Here the CDR3 DNA reads TGCGCCAGCAGCCTGAGACCGGCGGGGGAGGGGTACAATGAGCAGTTCTTC. Protein product: CASSLRPAGEGYNEQFF. The variable domain in full, completed from reference TRBV5-1 and TRBJ2-1, reads KAGVTQTPRYLIKTRGQQVTLSCSPISGHRSVSWYQQTPGQGLQFLFEYFSETQRNKGNFPGRFSGRQFSNSRSEMNVSTLELGDSALYLCASSLRPAGEGYNEQFFGPGTRLTVL.